This T cell receptor beta chain was found in a study of vaccination effects on CD4 cells after COVID-19. Across the study: At 16 days and one week before vaccination, a couple of convalescent patients gave samples. Study-wide findings and caveats: Spike-reactive clones in convalescents after vaccination were chiefly newly vaccine-induced.

A word on this clone: Its antigen is unknown.

ViraFEST assay sequencing came after antigen-specific CD4+ T cells were expanded with viral peptide pools. Having been cultured for roughly 10 days, the cells underwent CD4+ T cell isolation. It was between March and December 2020 that the person had a SARS-CoV-2 infection confirmed by PCR. Wells each received approximately 2 million PBMC, cultured with 10 IU/ml IL-2 and 8.5 to 10 ug/ml peptides. A half-medium replacement with IL-2 medium was carried out on days 3 and 7. Germline V gene data show CDR1 as ENHRY and CDR2 as SYGVKD. The CDR3 covers 13 residues. Trimming removed 5 bases at V and 1 base at J, with 8 bases between. TCRdb keeps only in-frame clones here, not all; method: immunoSEQ multiplex PCR. The profile shows some 19,000 clones, roughly 74% of them singletons.

The receptor was derived from a human donor who had a prior SARS-CoV-2 infection. The gene calls are TRBV10-3 and TRBJ1-1; no firm D call. The material was CD4+ T cells from PBMCs cultured with a peptide pool, obtained before COVID-19 vaccination. CDR3 nucleotide sequence: TGTGCCATCAGTCCCCAGAAGAACACTGAAGCTTTCTTT. Its translation is CAISPQKNTEAFF.